This T cell receptor beta chain was identified in a study of blood T cells in healthy people across ages. In this sample, this clonotype turned up a few times. Its antigen remains unknown. The people who gave samples were healthy Caucasians from Russia, aged about 6 to 100. Whole-study results and caveats: Long-lived donors exceeded aged donors in naive CD4+ cells and diversity.

Combining a sample-barcoded 5' primer with a J-beta primer mix, a second PCR ran for 7 to 11 cycles. Any given sample supplied a minimum of 3 million CDR3-containing paired-end reads. One entry per CDR3 protein results from TCRdb running MiXCR on the 5' RACE reads. Here the sample spans approximately 1,100,000 distinct CDR3 sequences, roughly 45% being singletons. Germline values: CDR1 MGHRA, CDR2 YSYEKL. This CDR3 region has 13 residues. V lost 1 base and J 6 bases, leaving 9 bases between the germline ends. Sequences were obtained from blood. The chain uses TRBV4-1 and TRBJ2-5; D could derive from TRBD1 or TRBD2 (5 bases each). The sequence derives from a woman aged 60-75 years in good health. CDR3 sequence: CASSQAGAQTQYF. The CDR3 DNA reads as TGCGCCAGCAGCCAAGCCGGGGCCCAGACCCAGTACTTC.